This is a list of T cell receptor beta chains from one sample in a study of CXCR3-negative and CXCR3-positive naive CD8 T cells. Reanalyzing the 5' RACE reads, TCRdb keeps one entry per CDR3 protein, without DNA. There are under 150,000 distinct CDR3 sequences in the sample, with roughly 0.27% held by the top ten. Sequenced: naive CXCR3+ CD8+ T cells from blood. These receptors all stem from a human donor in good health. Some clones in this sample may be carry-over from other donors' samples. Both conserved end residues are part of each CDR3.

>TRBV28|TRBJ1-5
CASSWSDQPQHF
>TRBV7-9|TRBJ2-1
CASSLTSTWHEQFF
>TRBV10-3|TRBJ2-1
CAIRTRSYNEQFF
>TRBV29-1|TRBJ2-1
CSVQSGESYNEQFF
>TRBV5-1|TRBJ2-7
CASSDRGEQYF
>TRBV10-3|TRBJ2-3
CAISASTDTQYF
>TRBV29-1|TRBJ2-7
CSVEDPRDSSYEQYF
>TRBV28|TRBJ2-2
CASSPSLNTGELFF
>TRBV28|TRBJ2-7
CASSLFTGSSYEQYF
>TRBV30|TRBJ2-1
CAWSGGTLENEQFF
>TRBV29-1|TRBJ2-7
CSVELGKTYEQYF
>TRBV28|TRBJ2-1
CASSQPGYNEQFF
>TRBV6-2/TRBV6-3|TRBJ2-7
CASLDSAYYEQYF
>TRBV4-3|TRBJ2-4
CASSTTGDAKNIQYF
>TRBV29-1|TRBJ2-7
CSVRIADFPYEQYF
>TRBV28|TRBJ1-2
CASRVGRGRIYGYTF
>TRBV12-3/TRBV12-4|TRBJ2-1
CASRPGTPWDYNEQFF
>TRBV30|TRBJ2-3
CAWSIADTQYF
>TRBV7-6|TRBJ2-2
CASSHDPGGAANTGELFF
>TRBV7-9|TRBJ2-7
CASSALLAPGEQYF
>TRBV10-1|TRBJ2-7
CASSGGTAYEQYF
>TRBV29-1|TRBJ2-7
CSVWGDRDFEQYF
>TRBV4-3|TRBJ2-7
CASSQVGQGGEQYF
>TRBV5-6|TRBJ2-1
CASSLYYNEQFF
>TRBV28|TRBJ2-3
CASSFPHLMSGKTSTDTQYF
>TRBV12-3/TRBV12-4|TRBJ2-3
CASSLGQVRDTQYF
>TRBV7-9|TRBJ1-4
CASSFTGLGNEKLFF
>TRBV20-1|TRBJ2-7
CSASEGSYEQYF
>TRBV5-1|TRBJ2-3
CASSYGGIETQYF
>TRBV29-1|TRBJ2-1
CSVEDLRAGGDNEQFF
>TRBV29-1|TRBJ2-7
CSATLLEDRSYEQYF
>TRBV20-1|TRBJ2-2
CSARDGLAVNTGELFF
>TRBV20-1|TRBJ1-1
CSAWTETSAEALF